This T cell receptor beta chain was captured by sequencing in a study of T cells in Graves' hyperthyroidism and ophthalmopathy. Study-wide context: Blood from the periphery was taken at initial diagnosis, before any treatment. Findings and caveats of the study: Among clonotypes expanded in thyroid above 0.001, most were also found in blood.

At least ten counts were recorded for this clonotype. Its target is unknown. Template material for amplifying TCR beta CDR3 regions consisted of RNA transcripts. First-round RT-PCR of the TCR CDR3 relied on the HTBI primer set. TCRdb reanalysed the multiplex PCR reads using MiXCR and keeps one entry per CDR3 protein. Seen here are about 250,000 distinct CDR3 sequences, 20% to 25% observed once, and the top ten hold under 65%. Germline V gene lookup returns CDR1 MDHEN and CDR2 SYDVKM. Trimming removed 4 bases at V and 8 bases at J, with 12 bases between. The CDR3 has 13 residues. With duration under 3 months, ophthalmopathy was active: Clinical Activity Score at least 3, NOSPECS at least 4. Extraction of PBMCs used 9 to 10 ml of fresh peripheral blood.

The V call is TRBV28, the J call TRBJ2-1; no reliable D call. The sequence was obtained from a man aged 30 to 45 with Graves' ophthalmopathy. The specimen was blood. The CDR3 DNA sequence: TGTGCCAGCAGTTCCCCAGACTTCGATGAGCAGTTCTTC. Its protein is CASSSPDFDEQFF.